This T cell receptor (beta chain) originates from a study of shared clonotypes between healthy human individuals. To note about this clone: As yet, its antigen is unknown.

Profiled with immunoSEQ multiplex PCR; TCRdb holds only in-frame clones, not every one. The sample yields 700,000 to 950,000 clones, about 96% seen once. The CDR3 loop spans 15 amino acids. V was shortened by 3 bases and J by 4 bases, with 13 bases between the two germline ends. Germline values: CDR1 MNHEY, CDR2 SMNVEV (reference sequence). Regarding the study as a whole: Clonotype sharing across a few donors was observed for 5% to 6.5% of naive CD4 clonotypes.

As defined, naive CD8 cells were CD45RO-negative and positively selected for CCR7, with terminally differentiated effector memory CD45RA+ cells excluded. Healthy HIV-negative adults with no recent acute infections or vaccinations were recruited as donors. This clonotype was obtained from a man aged 25-40 years in good health. The chain links TRBV27 to TRBJ2-1; D is uncertain. The sample consisted of naive CD8+ T cells sorted from blood. Here the CDR3 DNA reads TGTGCCAGCAGTTTGGCCGGATACCTGTACAATGAGCAGTTCTTC. Translated: CASSLAGYLYNEQFF.